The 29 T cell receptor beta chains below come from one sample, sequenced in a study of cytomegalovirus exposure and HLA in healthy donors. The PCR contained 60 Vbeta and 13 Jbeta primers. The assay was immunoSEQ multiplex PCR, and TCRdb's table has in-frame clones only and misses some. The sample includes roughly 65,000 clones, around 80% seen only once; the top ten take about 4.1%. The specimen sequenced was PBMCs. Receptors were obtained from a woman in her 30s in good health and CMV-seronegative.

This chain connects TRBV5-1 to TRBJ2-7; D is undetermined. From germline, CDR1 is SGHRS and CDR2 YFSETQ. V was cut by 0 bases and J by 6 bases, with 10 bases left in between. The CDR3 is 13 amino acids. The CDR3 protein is CASSLGLTSEQYF. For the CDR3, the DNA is TGCGCCAGCAGCTTGGGACTGACTTCCGAGCAGTACTTC.

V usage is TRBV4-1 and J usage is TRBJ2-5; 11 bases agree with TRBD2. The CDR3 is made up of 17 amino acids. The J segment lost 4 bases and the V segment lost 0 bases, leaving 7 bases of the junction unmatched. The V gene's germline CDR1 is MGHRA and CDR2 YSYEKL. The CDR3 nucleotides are TGCGCCAGCAGCCAAGATCCCCCCGGGACTAGCGGAGAGACCCAGTACTTC. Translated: CASSQDPPGTSGETQYF.

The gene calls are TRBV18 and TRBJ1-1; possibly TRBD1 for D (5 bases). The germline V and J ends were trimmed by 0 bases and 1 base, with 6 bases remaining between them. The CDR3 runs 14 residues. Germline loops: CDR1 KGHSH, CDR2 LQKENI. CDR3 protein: CASSPPGRNTEAFF. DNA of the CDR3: TGTGCCAGCTCACCACCGGGGCGGAACACTGAAGCTTTCTTT.

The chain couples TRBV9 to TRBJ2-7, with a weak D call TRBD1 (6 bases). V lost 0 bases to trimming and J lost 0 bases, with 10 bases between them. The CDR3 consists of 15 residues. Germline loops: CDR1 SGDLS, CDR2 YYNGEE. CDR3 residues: CASSVGQAASYEQYF. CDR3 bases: TGTGCCAGCAGCGTAGGACAGGCCGCCTCCTACGAGCAGTACTTC.

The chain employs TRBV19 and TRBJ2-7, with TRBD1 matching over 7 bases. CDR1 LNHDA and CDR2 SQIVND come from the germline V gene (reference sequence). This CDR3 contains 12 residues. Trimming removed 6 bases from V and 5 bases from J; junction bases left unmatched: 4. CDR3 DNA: TGTGCCAGTAGAACAGGGGACCACGAGCAGTACTTC. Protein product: CASRTGDHEQYF.

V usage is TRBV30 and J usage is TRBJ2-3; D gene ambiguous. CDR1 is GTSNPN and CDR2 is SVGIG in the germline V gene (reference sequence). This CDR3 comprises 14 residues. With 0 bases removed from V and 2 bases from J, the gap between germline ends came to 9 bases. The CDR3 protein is CAWSVRFSTDTQYF. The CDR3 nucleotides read TGTGCCTGGAGTGTTAGATTTTCCACAGATACGCAGTATTTT.

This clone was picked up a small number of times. DNA of the CDR3: TGCGCCAGCAGCCCAAATATACGCGGGCCCCAGCATTTT. Its protein product is CASSPNIRGPQHF. The chain links TRBV5-1 to TRBJ1-5; D call uncertain. CDR1 and CDR2 (germline): SGHRS, YFSETQ. CDR3 length: 13 amino acids. V lost 4 bases and J 9 bases, leaving 14 bases between the germline ends.

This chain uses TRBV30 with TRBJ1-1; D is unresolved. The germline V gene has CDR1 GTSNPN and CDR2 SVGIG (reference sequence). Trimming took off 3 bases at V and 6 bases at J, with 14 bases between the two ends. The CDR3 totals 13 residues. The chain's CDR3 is CAWSLGLVAEAFF. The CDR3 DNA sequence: TGTGCCTGGAGCCTCGGACTCGTCGCTGAAGCTTTCTTT. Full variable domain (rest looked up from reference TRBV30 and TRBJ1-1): SQTIHQWPATLVQPVGSPLSLECTVEGTSNPNLYWYRQAAGRGLQLLFYSVGIGQISSEVPQNLSASRPQDRQFILSSKKLLLSDSGFYLCAWSLGLVAEAFFGQGTRLTVV.

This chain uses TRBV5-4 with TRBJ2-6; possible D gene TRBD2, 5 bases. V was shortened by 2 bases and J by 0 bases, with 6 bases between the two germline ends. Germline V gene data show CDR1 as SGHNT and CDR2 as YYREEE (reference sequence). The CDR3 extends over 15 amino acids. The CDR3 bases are TGTGCCAGCAGCTTCCGGGGCTCTGGGGCCAACGTCCTGACTTTC. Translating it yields CASSFRGSGANVLTF.

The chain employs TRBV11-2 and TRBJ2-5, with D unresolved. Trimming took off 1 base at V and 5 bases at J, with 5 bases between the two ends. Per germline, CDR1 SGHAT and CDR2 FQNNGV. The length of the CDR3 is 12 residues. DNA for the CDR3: TGTGCCAGCAGCTTAGTCGAGGAGACCCAGTACTTC. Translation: CASSLVEETQYF.

The DNA of the CDR3 is TGTGCCAGCAGCGCAGGGGGGCTTTGGGGCCCCTCGGGGACCCAGTACTTC. Protein sequence: CASSAGGLWGPSGTQYF. The V gene is TRBV9, the J gene TRBJ2-5; weak D call: TRBD1 (7 bases). From germline, CDR1 is SGDLS and CDR2 YYNGEE. The CDR3 extends over 17 amino acids. Deletions cut 3 bases from V and 7 bases from J, with 25 bases between.

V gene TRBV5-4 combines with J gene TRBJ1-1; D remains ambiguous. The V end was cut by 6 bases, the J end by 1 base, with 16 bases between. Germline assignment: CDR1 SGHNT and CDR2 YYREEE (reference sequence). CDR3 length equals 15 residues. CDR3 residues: CASTSARGPNTEAFF. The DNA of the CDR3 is TGTGCCAGCACTTCGGCCCGCGGCCCGAACACTGAAGCTTTCTTT.

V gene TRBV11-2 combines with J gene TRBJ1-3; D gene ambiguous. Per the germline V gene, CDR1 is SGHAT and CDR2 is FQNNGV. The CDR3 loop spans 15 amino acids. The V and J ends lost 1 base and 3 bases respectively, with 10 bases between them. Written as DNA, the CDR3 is TGTGCCAGCAGCTTAGGCGTCTCTTATGGAAACACCATATATTTT. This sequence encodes CASSLGVSYGNTIYF.

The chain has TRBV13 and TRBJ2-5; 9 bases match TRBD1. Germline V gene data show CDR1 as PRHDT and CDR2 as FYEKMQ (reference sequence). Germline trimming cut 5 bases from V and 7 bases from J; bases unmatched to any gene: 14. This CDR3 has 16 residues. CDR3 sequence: CASSLGTGTGSGTQYF. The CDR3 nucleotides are TGTGCCAGCAGCCTCGGAACCGGGACAGGGAGTGGGACCCAGTACTTC.

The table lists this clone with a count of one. CDR3 loop: CASSDSSQRDAYNEQFF. The CDR3 DNA follows: TGTGCCAGCAGTGACTCCTCCCAGCGGGACGCCTACAATGAGCAGTTCTTC. This rearrangement joins TRBV6-4 to TRBJ2-1, with TRBD2 matching 7 bases. In germline, CDR1 is MRHNA, CDR2 SNTAGT. The V and J ends lost 0 bases and 2 bases, in that order; junction bases with no gene match: 7. The CDR3 runs to 17 residues.

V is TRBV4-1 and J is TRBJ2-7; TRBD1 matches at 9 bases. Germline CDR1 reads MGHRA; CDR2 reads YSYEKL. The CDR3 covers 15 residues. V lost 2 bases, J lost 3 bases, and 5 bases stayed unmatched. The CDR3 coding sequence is TGCGCCAGCAGCCAACCCGGGACAGGGCGCTACGAGCAGTACTTC. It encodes CASSQPGTGRYEQYF.

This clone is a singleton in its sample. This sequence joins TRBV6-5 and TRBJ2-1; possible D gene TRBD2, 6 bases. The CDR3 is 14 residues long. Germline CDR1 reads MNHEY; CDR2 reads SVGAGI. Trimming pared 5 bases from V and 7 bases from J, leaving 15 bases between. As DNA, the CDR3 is TGTGCCAGCAGTCCTTTCTTGACTAGTAATGAGCAGTTCTTC. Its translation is CASSPFLTSNEQFF.

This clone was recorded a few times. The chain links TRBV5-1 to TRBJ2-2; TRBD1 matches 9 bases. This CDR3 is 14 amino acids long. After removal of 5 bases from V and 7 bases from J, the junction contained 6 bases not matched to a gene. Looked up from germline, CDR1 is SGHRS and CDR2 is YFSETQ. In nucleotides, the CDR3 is TGCGCCAGCAGATACGACAGGGGGAGCGGGGAGCTGTTTTTT. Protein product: CASRYDRGSGELFF.

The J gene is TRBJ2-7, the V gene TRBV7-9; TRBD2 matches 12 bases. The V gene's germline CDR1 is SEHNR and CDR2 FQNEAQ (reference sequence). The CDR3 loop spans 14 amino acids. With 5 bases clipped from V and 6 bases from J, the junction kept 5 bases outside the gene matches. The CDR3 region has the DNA TGTGCCAGCAGCCTCGGGACTAGCGGGCCCGAGCAGTACTTC. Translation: CASSLGTSGPEQYF.

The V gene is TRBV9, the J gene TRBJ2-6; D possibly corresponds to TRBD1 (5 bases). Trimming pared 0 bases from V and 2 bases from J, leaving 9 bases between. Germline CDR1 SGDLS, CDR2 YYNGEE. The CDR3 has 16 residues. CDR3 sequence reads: CASSVDPGTGANVLTF. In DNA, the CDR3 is TGTGCCAGCAGCGTAGACCCAGGGACTGGGGCCAACGTCCTGACTTTC. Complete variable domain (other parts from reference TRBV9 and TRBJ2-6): DSGVTQTPKHLITATGQRVTLRCSPRSGDLSVYWYQQSLDQGLQFLIQYYNGEERAKGNILERFSAQQFPDLHSELNLSSLELGDSALYFCASSVDPGTGANVLTFGAGSRLTVL.

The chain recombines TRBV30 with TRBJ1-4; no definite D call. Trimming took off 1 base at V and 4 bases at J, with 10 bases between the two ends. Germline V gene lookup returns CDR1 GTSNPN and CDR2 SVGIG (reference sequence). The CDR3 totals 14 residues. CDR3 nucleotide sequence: TGTGCCTGGAGTGACAGTGGCTTTAATGAAAAACTGTTTTTT. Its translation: CAWSDSGFNEKLFF.

CDR3 nucleotides: TGCGCCAGCAAGGCGAGGGTGAGCACTGAAGCTTTCTTT. Translation: CASKARVSTEAFF. This sequence joins TRBV5-1 and TRBJ1-1, with unresolved D. Trimming pared 6 bases from V and 4 bases from J, leaving 13 bases between. CDR3 length equals 13 residues. CDR1 and CDR2 (germline): SGHRS, YFSETQ.

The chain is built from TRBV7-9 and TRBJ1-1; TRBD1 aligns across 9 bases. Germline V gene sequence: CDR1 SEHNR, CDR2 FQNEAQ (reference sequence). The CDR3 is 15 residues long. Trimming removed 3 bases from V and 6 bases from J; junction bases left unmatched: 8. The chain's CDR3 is CASSFRTGELAEAFF. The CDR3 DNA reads TGTGCCAGCAGCTTCCGGACAGGGGAGCTTGCTGAAGCTTTCTTT.

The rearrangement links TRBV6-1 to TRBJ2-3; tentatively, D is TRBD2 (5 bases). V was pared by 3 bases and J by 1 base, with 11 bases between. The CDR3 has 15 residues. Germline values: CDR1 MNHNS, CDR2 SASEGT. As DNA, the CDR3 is TGTGCCAGCAGTGATGCCCACGGGGGCACAGATACGCAGTATTTT. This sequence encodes CASSDAHGGTDTQYF.

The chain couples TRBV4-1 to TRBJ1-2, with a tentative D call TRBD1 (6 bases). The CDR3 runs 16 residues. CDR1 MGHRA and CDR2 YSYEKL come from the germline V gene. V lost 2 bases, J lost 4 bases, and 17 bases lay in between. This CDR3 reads CASSQTLAGERYGYTF. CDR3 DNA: TGCGCCAGCAGCCAAACCCTCGCAGGGGAACGCTATGGCTACACCTTC.

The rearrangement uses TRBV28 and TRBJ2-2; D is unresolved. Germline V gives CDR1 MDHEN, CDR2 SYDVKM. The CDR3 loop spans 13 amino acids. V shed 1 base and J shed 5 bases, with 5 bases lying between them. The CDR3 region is CASSLSGTGELFF. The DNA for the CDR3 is TGTGCCAGCAGTTTATCGGGTACCGGGGAGCTGTTTTTT.

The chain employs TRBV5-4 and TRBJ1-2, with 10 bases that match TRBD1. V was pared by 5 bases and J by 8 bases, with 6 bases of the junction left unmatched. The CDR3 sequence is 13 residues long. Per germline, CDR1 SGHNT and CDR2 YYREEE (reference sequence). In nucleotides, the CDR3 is TGTGCCAGCAGTAAGGACAGGGGGGGCGGCTACACCTTC. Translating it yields CASSKDRGGGYTF.

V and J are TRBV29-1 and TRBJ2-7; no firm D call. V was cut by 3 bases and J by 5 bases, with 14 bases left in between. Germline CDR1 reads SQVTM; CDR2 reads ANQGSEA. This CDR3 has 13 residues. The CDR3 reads CSVDPKLGHEQYF. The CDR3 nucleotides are TGCAGCGTTGACCCCAAACTGGGCCACGAGCAGTACTTC.

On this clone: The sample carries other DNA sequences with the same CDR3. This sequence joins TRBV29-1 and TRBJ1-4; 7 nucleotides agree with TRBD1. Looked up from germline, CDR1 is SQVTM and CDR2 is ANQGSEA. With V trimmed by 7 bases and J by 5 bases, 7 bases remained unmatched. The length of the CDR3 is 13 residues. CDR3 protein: CSARQGGNEKLFF. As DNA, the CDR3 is TGCAGCGCGAGACAGGGAGGAAATGAAAAACTGTTTTTT.